This TCR beta chain emerged from a study of cytomegalovirus exposure and HLA in healthy donors. Study context: Caucasian-associated ancestry cluster membership applied to 75% to 85% of 300 to 450 genotyped donors.

V shed 7 bases and J shed 1 base, with 16 bases lying between them. This CDR3 comprises 15 residues. Per germline, CDR1 LGHNA and CDR2 YNFKEQ. The sample holds a few counts of this clone. PCR was performed using 60 Vbeta and 13 Jbeta primers. The protocol was immunoSEQ multiplex PCR, while the TCRdb copy is restricted to in-frame clones and leaves out a portion. The table includes about 140,000 clones, more than 60% detected once. The source is a male donor in good health and CMV-seronegative. Sequences were obtained from PBMCs. The V gene is TRBV4-2, the J gene TRBJ1-1; D is unclear. CDR3 residues: CASNWVSEENTEAFF. CDR3 DNA: TGTGCCAGCAATTGGGTTTCGGAGGAGAACACTGAAGCTTTCTTT.